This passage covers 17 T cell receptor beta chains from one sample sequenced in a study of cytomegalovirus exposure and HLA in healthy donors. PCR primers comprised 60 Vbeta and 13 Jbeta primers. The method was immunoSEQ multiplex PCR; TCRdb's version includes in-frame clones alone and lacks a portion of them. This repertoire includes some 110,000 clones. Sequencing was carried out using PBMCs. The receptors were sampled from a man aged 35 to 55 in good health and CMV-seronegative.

The CDR3 DNA reads as TGTGCCAGCAGCCCCGGAGATTCCTACAATGAGCAGTTCTTC. It encodes CASSPGDSYNEQFF. This chain connects TRBV7-9 to TRBJ2-1; D is unresolved. The CDR3 runs to 14 residues. V dropped 5 bases and J dropped 1 base, with 9 bases sitting between them. In germline, CDR1 is SEHNR, CDR2 FQNEAQ (reference sequence).

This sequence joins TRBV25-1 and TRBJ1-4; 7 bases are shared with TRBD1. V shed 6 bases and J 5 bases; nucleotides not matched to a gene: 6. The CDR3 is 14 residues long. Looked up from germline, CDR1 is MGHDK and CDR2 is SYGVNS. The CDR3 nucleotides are TGTGCCAGCAGAACAGGGGCCCCAAATGAAAAACTGTTTTTT. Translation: CASRTGAPNEKLFF.

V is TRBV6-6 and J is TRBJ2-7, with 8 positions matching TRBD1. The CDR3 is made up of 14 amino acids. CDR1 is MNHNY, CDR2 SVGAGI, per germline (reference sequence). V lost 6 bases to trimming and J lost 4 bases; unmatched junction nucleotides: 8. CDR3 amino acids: CASSYGRGLYEQYF. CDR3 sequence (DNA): TGTGCCAGCAGCTACGGCAGGGGGCTATACGAGCAGTACTTC.

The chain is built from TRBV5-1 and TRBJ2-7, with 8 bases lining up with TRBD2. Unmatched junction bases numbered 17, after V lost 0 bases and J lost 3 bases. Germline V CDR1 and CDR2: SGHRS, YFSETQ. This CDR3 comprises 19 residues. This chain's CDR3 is CASSLDLAGPLRGGYEQYF. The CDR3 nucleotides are TGCGCCAGCAGCTTGGATTTAGCGGGACCCCTAAGGGGGGGCTACGAGCAGTACTTC.

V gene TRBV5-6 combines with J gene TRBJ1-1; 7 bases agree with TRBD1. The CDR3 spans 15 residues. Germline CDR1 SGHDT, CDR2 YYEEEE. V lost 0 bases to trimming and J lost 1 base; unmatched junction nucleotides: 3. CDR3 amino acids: CASSLDRGKNTEAFF. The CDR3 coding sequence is TGTGCCAGCAGCTTGGACAGGGGAAAGAACACTGAAGCTTTCTTT.

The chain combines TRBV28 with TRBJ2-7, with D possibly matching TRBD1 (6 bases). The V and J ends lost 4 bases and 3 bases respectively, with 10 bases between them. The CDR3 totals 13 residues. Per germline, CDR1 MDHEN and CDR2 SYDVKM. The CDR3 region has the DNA TGTGCCAGCAGTTCCGGACAGATCTACGAGCAGTACTTC. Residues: CASSSGQIYEQYF.

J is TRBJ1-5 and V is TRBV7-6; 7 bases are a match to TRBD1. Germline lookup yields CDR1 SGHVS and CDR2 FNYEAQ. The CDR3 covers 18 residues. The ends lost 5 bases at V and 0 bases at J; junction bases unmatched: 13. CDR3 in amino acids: CASSPLYGTEDSNQPQHF. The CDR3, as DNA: TGTGCCAGCAGCCCCCTTTATGGGACAGAGGATAGCAATCAGCCCCAGCATTTT.

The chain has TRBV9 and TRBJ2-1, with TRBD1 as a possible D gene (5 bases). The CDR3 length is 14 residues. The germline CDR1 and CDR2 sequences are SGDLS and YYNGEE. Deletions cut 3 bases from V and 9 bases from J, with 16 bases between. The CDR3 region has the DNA TGTGCCAGCAGCGGCCAAGGGGCCCCTGGTGAGCAGTTCTTC. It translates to CASSGQGAPGEQFF. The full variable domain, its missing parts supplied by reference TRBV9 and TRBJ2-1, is DSGVTQTPKHLITATGQRVTLRCSPRSGDLSVYWYQQSLDQGLQFLIQYYNGEERAKGNILERFSAQQFPDLHSELNLSSLELGDSALYFCASSGQGAPGEQFFGPGTRLTVL.

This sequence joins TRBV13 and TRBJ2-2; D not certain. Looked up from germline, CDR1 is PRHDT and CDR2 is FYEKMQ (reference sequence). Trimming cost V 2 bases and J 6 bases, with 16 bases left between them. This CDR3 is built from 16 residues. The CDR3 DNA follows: TGTGCCAGCAGCTTAAGAACAGTCGGTTCCTCCGGGGAGCTGTTTTTT. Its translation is CASSLRTVGSSGELFF.

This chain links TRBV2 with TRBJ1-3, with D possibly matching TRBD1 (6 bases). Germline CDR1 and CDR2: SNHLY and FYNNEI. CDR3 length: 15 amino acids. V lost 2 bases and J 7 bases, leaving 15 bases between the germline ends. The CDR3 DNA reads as TGTGCCAGCAGTGAATCGGGACAACAAGGCAACACCATATATTTT. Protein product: CASSESGQQGNTIYF.

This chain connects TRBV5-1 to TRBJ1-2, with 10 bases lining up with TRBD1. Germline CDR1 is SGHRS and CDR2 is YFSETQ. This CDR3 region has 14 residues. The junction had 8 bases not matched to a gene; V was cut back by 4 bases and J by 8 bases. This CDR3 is CASSDRQGAAGYTF. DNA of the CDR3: TGCGCCAGCAGCGACCGACAGGGGGCGGCCGGCTACACCTTC.

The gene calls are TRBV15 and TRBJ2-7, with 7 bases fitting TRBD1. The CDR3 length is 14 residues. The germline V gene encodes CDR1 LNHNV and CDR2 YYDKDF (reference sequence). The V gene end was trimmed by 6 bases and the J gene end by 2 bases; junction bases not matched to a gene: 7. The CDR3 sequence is CATRRTGDTYEQYF. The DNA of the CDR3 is TGTGCCACCAGGAGGACAGGAGATACCTACGAGCAGTACTTC.

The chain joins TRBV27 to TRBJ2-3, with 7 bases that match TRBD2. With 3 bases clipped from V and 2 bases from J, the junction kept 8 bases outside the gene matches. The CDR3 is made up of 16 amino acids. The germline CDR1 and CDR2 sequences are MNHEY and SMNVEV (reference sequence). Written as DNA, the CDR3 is TGTGCCAGCAGTTTGGGTATTGCGGGAGTCACAGATACGCAGTATTTT. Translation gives CASSLGIAGVTDTQYF.

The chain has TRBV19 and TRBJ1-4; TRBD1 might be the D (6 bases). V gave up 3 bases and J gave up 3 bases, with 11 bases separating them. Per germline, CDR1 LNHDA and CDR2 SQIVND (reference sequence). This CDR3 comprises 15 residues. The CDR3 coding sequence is TGTGCCAGTAGTATTGGGACAACCTCTAATGAAAAACTGTTTTTT. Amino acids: CASSIGTTSNEKLFF.

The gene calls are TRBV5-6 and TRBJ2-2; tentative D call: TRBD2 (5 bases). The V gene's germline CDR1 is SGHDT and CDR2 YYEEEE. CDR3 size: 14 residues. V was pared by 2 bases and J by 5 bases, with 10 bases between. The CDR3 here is CASSFWRVTGELFF. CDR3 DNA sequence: TGTGCCAGCAGCTTTTGGCGGGTGACCGGGGAGCTGTTTTTT.

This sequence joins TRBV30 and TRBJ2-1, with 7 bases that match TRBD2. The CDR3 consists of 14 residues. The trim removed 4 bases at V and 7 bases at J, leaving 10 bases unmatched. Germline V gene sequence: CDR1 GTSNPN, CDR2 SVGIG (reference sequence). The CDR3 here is CAWTSGRGRNEQFF. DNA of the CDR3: TGTGCCTGGACCTCGGGGAGGGGACGGAATGAGCAGTTCTTC.

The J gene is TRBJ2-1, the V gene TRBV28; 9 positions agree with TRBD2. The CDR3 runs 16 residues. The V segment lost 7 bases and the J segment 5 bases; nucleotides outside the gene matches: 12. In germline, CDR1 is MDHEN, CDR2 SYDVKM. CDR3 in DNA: TGTGCCAGCACGACCAGCGGGAGGTCGAAGGACAATGAGCAGTTCTTC. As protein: CASTTSGRSKDNEQFF.